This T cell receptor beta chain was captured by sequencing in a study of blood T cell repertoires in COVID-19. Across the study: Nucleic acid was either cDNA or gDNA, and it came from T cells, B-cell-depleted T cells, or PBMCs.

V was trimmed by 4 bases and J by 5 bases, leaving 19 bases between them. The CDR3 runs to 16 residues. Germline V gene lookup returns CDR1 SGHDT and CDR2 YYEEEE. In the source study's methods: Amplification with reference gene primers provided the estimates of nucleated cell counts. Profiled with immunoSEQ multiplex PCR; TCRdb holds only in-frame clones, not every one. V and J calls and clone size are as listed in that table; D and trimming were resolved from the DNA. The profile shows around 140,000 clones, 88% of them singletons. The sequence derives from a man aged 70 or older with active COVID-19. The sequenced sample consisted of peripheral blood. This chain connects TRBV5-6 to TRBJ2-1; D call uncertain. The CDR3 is CASSHFVGRIDNEQFF. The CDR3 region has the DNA TGTGCCAGCAGCCATTTTGTGGGCAGGATCGACAATGAGCAGTTCTTC.